This TCR beta chain was sequenced in a study of technical replicates of blood from a handful of donors. Method: immunoSEQ multiplex PCR; TCRdb's copy keeps in-frame clones and lacks some. The repertoire holds over 75,000 clones, approximately 97% seen once, with approximately 0.2% in the top ten. In germline, CDR1 is SGHNT, CDR2 YYREEE (reference sequence). The CDR3 contains 20 residues. V gave up 0 bases and J gave up 0 bases, with 22 bases separating them. The V and J genes are TRBV5-4 and TRBJ2-1; possibly TRBD2 for D (7 bases). The TCR originated in a human donor in good health. Sequencing was carried out using T cells isolated from PBMCs. CDR3 protein: CASSLVWASGGGSSYNEQFF. CDR3 in DNA: TGTGCCAGCAGCTTGGTCTGGGCCAGTGGGGGCGGGAGCTCCTACAATGAGCAGTTCTTC.